These 26 T cell receptor beta chains were sequenced from one sample in a study of blood T cell repertoires in COVID-19. Method: immunoSEQ multiplex PCR; TCRdb's copy keeps in-frame clones and lacks some. The sample lists 150,000 to 200,000 clones, about 88% seen once, with roughly a sixth in the top ten. The sequenced sample was peripheral blood. These TCRs come from a man in his sixties with active or convalescent COVID-19.

The V call is TRBV2, the J call TRBJ2-3; 11 bases are shared with TRBD2. The CDR3 covers 15 residues. Losses at the gene ends were 6 bases for V and 1 base for J; bases not matched to a gene: 3. Germline CDR1 and CDR2: SNHLY and FYNNEI. CDR3 region: CASRPLAGGTDTQYF. The CDR3 DNA follows: TGTGCCAGCAGACCACTAGCGGGAGGCACAGATACGCAGTATTTT.

This clone was recorded only once. The genes are TRBV24-1 and TRBJ2-3, with a weak D call TRBD2 (6 bases). Per the germline V gene, CDR1 is KGHDR and CDR2 is SFDVKD. V was shortened by 9 bases and J by 2 bases, with 17 bases between the two germline ends. The CDR3 has 15 amino acids. The CDR3 region has the DNA TGTGCCACCTACCTAGCGATCAAATCCACAGATACGCAGTATTTT. Its protein is CATYLAIKSTDTQYF.

This chain links TRBV6-5 with TRBJ1-2, with 12 bases aligning to TRBD1. Germline V CDR1 and CDR2: MNHEY, SVGAGI. The CDR3 has 14 residues. The V segment lost 6 bases and the J segment 7 bases; nucleotides outside the gene matches: 6. CDR3 sequence (DNA): TGTGCCAGCAGGATAGGGACAGGGGGCGCTGGCTACACCTTC. Translation: CASRIGTGGAGYTF.

The CDR3 region has the DNA TGTGCCTGGAGTGTACTGGACAGTGGTTCCTACGAGCAGTACTTC. Its translation: CAWSVLDSGSYEQYF. V is TRBV30 and J is TRBJ2-7, with a possible D match to TRBD1 (6 bases). Germline V gene lookup returns CDR1 GTSNPN and CDR2 SVGIG (reference sequence). The CDR3 consists of 15 residues. V was cut by 0 bases and J by 1 base, with 13 bases left in between.

V is TRBV11-2 and J is TRBJ1-1, with 8 bases identical to TRBD1. The CDR3 loop spans 16 amino acids. Germline CDR1 reads SGHAT; CDR2 reads FQNNGV. V shed 4 bases and J 0 bases; nucleotides not matched to a gene: 7. The CDR3 spells CASSSGMTGVNTEAFF. The CDR3 coding sequence is TGTGCCAGCAGCTCGGGGATGACAGGGGTGAACACTGAAGCTTTCTTT.

CDR3 loop: CASSRTRETQYF. CDR3 DNA sequence: TGTGCCAGCAGCCGGACTCGAGAGACCCAGTACTTC. The V gene is TRBV3-1 (or the pseudogene TRBV3-2), the J gene TRBJ2-5, with D possibly TRBD2 on 5 matching bases. Per germline, CDR1 LGHDT and CDR2 YNNKEL (reference sequence). This CDR3 region has 12 residues. Trimming removed 4 bases at V and 4 bases at J, with 7 bases between.

The rearrangement links TRBV6-5 to TRBJ2-3, with D unclear. Trimming stripped 2 bases from V and 2 bases from J, with 11 bases between. The CDR3 extends over 15 amino acids. Germline V gene data show CDR1 as MNHEY and CDR2 as SVGAGI. CDR3 amino acids: CASSYGGKATDTQYF. CDR3 nucleotide sequence: TGTGCCAGCAGTTACGGCGGAAAGGCCACAGATACGCAGTATTTT.

The V gene is TRBV27, the J gene TRBJ1-1, with D perhaps matching TRBD1 (6 bases). The germline gives CDR1 MNHEY, CDR2 SMNVEV (reference sequence). The CDR3 runs 17 residues. V gave up 6 bases and J gave up 1 base, with 21 bases separating them. The CDR3 region has the DNA TGTGCCAGCAGGACGGACAGACACAACAACCAGAACACTGAAGCTTTCTTT. This gives the protein CASRTDRHNNQNTEAFF.

V and J are TRBV5-4 and TRBJ2-7; 9 positions agree with TRBD1. This CDR3 has 15 residues. Germline values: CDR1 SGHNT, CDR2 YYREEE (reference sequence). V shed 5 bases and J 7 bases; nucleotides not matched to a gene: 13. In nucleotides, the CDR3 is TGTGCCAGCAGTCTTTGGGGGACAGGGTTTCGGGAGCAGTACTTC. As protein: CASSLWGTGFREQYF.

The V and J genes are TRBV5-5 and TRBJ2-2; 14 bases are a match to TRBD2. Losses at the gene ends were 0 bases for V and 4 bases for J; bases not matched to a gene: 2. CDR1 is SGHKS and CDR2 is YYEKEE in the germline V gene (reference sequence). The CDR3 runs 17 residues. The CDR3 protein is CASSLGLAGGSTGELFF. In DNA form, the CDR3 reads TGTGCCAGCAGCTTGGGACTAGCGGGGGGGTCCACCGGGGAGCTGTTTTTT.

The V gene is TRBV2, the J gene TRBJ2-7; 7 bases align to TRBD1. V was clipped by 7 bases and J by 4 bases; unmatched bases: 7. The germline gives CDR1 SNHLY, CDR2 FYNNEI. The CDR3 spans 13 residues. CDR3 bases: TGTGCCAGCATTTATGACAGGGAATACGAGCAGTACTTC. It yields the protein CASIYDREYEQYF.

There are a few counts of this clone. This chain uses TRBV28 with TRBJ1-2, with D perhaps matching TRBD1 (5 bases). This CDR3 spans 14 amino acids. V lost 5 bases and J 8 bases, leaving 18 bases between the germline ends. Germline assignment: CDR1 MDHEN and CDR2 SYDVKM. CDR3 region: CASSERTPDGGYTF. CDR3 bases: TGTGCCAGCAGTGAACGGACACCCGACGGGGGCTACACCTTC.

The chain couples TRBV3-1 (or the pseudogene TRBV3-2) to TRBJ1-2; D may be TRBD1 (5 bases). The V end was cut by 1 base, the J end by 4 bases, with 13 bases between. CDR3 size: 15 residues. Germline CDR1 LGHDT, CDR2 YNNKEL (reference sequence). CDR3 nucleotide sequence: TGTGCCAGCAGCCAAGGAACCGCGGGGGGCTATGGCTACACCTTC. Encoded protein: CASSQGTAGGYGYTF.

The V and J genes are TRBV15 and TRBJ2-7, with TRBD2 identical over 9 bases. Germline-derived CDR1 and CDR2 are LNHNV and YYDKDF (reference sequence). The CDR3 is made up of 15 amino acids. V dropped 0 bases and J dropped 7; count of bases not matched to a gene: 7. The CDR3 spells CATSRDQLAGGEQYF. The CDR3 coding sequence is TGTGCCACCAGCAGAGATCAACTAGCGGGTGGTGAGCAGTACTTC.

This chain's CDR3 is CASSPTSGRAGSYNEQFF. The CDR3 DNA sequence: TGTGCCAGCAGTCCCACTAGCGGGAGGGCCGGTTCCTACAATGAGCAGTTCTTC. The rearrangement links TRBV6-6 to TRBJ2-1, with 13 nucleotides matching TRBD2. Germline V gene data show CDR1 as MNHNY and CDR2 as SVGAGI (reference sequence). V dropped 5 bases and J dropped 1; count of bases not matched to a gene: 8. CDR3 length equals 18 residues.

This clone was seen only a few times. The rearrangement links TRBV19 to TRBJ2-7; possible D gene TRBD2, 5 bases. V was trimmed by 10 bases and J by 3 bases, leaving 16 bases between them. CDR1 is LNHDA, CDR2 SQIVND, per germline (reference sequence). CDR3 length equals 13 residues. The CDR3 DNA follows: TGTGCCACCGCGAGGGCGGCCGACTACGAGCAGTACTTC. Its translation is CATARAADYEQYF.

The chain is built from TRBV29-1 and TRBJ2-7, with a weak D call TRBD2 (5 bases). This CDR3 comprises 14 residues. V shed 4 bases and J shed 2 bases, with 15 bases lying between them. Looked up from germline, CDR1 is SQVTM and CDR2 is ANQGSEA. The CDR3 is CSVARLSGTYEQYF. CDR3 sequence (DNA): TGCAGCGTTGCGCGATTGTCCGGGACCTACGAGCAGTACTTC.

V and J are TRBV6-5 and TRBJ2-7, with 9 bases that match TRBD1. The CDR3 is made up of 15 amino acids. The germline gives CDR1 MNHEY, CDR2 SVGAGI. V trimming: 4 bases; J trimming: 12 bases; junction bases outside the gene matches: 16. CDR3 protein: CASSWNRDRDLTGYF. CDR3 coding DNA: TGTGCCAGCAGTTGGAACCGGGACAGGGACTTGACTGGGTACTTC.

This clone was detected a few times. In DNA, the CDR3 is TGTGCCAGCAGTGAATTAGGGGACTTTCGGGAGCAGTACTTC. Translating it yields CASSELGDFREQYF. The chain recombines TRBV25-1 with TRBJ2-7; tentatively, D is TRBD2 (6 bases). The germline V gene encodes CDR1 MGHDK and CDR2 SYGVNS. This CDR3 is 14 amino acids long. V lost 1 base, J lost 7 bases, and 14 bases lay in between.

The chain couples TRBV5-6 to TRBJ1-2; 7 bases agree with TRBD1. Trimming removed 4 bases from V and 1 base from J; junction bases left unmatched: 4. This CDR3 has 14 amino acids. Germline lookup yields CDR1 SGHDT and CDR2 YYEEEE. The CDR3 DNA follows: TGTGCCAGCAGCGGGGACAGCAGTAACTATGGCTACACCTTC. Translation gives CASSGDSSNYGYTF.

The rearrangement uses TRBV4-2 and TRBJ2-7; the match to TRBD2 covers 13 bases. The CDR3 is made up of 17 amino acids. Germline trimming cut 1 base from V and 6 bases from J; bases unmatched to any gene: 9. The germline V gene has CDR1 LGHNA and CDR2 YNFKEQ. The CDR3 is CASSQGLGTSGKGEQYF. DNA for the CDR3: TGTGCCAGCAGCCAAGGTTTGGGGACTAGCGGGAAGGGCGAGCAGTACTTC.

The chain links TRBV12-3 or TRBV12-4 to TRBJ2-7; no clear D gene. This CDR3 region has 12 residues. Trimming removed 6 bases at V and 0 bases at J, with 6 bases between. This CDR3 reads CASRLLSYEQYF. The CDR3 nucleotides are TGTGCCAGCAGACTTCTCTCCTACGAGCAGTACTTC.

The chain joins TRBV11-2 to TRBJ1-6, with no clear D. This CDR3 spans 17 amino acids. The germline gives CDR1 SGHAT, CDR2 FQNNGV. V was cut by 1 base and J by 7 bases, with 17 bases left in between. The CDR3 reads CASSLATVSSDNSPLHF. As DNA, the CDR3 is TGTGCCAGCAGCTTAGCCACAGTTTCTTCCGACAATTCACCCCTCCACTTT. Combining the CDR3 with reference TRBV11-2 and TRBJ1-6 gives the whole variable domain EAGVAQSPRYKIIEKRQSVAFWCNPISGHATLYWYQQILGQGPKLLIQFQNNGVVDDSQLPKDRFSAERLKGVDSTLKIQPAKLEDSAVYLCASSLATVSSDNSPLHFGNGTRLTVT.

The chain carries TRBV5-5 and TRBJ1-1, with 7 bases lining up with TRBD1. CDR1 is SGHKS and CDR2 is YYEKEE in the germline V gene (reference sequence). The CDR3 is 14 residues long. The V gene end was trimmed by 2 bases and the J gene end by 5 bases; junction bases not matched to a gene: 6. The CDR3 sequence: CASSLRQGLTEAFF. DNA for the CDR3: TGTGCCAGCAGCTTAAGACAGGGTTTGACTGAAGCTTTCTTT.

This chain joins TRBV7-9 and TRBJ2-3; 8 nucleotides match TRBD1. This CDR3 region has 15 residues. Germline CDR1 is SEHNR and CDR2 is FQNEAQ (reference sequence). Unmatched junction bases numbered 6, after V lost 5 bases and J lost 2 bases. The CDR3 DNA reads TGTGCCAGCAGCGCGGGACAGGTGATCACAGATACGCAGTATTTT. Translating gives CASSAGQVITDTQYF.

This clone was seen a handful of times. The chain joins TRBV19 to TRBJ1-4; D is perhaps TRBD1 (5 bases). Looked up from germline, CDR1 is LNHDA and CDR2 is SQIVND (reference sequence). V dropped 4 bases and J dropped 3 bases, with 9 bases sitting between them. The CDR3 runs to 14 residues. The CDR3 reads CASSTGQANEKLFF. The CDR3 DNA is TGTGCCAGTAGTACAGGGCAGGCTAATGAAAAACTGTTTTTT.